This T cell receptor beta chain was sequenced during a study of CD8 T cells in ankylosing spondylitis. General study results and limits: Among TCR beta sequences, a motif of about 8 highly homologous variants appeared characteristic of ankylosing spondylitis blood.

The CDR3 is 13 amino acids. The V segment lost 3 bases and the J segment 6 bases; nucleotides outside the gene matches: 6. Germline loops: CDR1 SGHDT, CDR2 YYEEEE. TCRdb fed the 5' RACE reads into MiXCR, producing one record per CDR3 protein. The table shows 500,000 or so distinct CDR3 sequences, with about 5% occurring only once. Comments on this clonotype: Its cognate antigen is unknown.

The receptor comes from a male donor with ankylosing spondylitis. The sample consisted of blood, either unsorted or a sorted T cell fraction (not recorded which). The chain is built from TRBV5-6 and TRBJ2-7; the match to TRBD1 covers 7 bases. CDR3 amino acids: CASSSPDRAEQYF. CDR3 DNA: TGTGCCAGCAGCTCTCCCGACAGGGCCGAGCAGTACTTC.